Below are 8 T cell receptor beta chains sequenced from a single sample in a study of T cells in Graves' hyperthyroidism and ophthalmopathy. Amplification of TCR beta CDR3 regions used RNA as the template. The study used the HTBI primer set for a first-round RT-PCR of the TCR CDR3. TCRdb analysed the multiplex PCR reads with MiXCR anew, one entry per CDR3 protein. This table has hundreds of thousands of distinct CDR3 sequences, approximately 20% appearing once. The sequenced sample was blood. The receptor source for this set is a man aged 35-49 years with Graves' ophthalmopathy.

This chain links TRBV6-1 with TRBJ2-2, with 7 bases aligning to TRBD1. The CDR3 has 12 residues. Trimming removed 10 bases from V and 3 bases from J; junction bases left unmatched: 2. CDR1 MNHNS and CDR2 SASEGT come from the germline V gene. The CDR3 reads CAITGDTGELFF. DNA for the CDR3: TGTGCCATCACAGGGGACACCGGGGAGCTGTTTTTT.

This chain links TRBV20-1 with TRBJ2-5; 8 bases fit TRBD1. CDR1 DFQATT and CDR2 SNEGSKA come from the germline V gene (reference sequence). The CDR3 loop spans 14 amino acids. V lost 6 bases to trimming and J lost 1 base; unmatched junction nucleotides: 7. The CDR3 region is CSALSGGLQETQYF. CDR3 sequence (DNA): TGCAGTGCGCTCTCAGGGGGCCTCCAAGAGACCCAGTACTTC.

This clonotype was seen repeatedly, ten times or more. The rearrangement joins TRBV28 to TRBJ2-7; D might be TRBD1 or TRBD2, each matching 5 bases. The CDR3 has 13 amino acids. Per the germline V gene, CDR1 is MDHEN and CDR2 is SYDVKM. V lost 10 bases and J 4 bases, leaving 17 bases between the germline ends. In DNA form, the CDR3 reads TGTGCCACCGTCGAGGGGAACCCGTACGAGCAGTACTTC. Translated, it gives CATVEGNPYEQYF.

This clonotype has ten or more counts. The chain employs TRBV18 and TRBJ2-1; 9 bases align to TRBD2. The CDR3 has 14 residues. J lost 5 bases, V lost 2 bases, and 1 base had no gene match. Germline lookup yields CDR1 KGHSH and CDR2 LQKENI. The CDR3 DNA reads TGTGCCAGCTCACCAGCGGGAGGGCACAATGAGCAGTTCTTC. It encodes CASSPAGGHNEQFF.

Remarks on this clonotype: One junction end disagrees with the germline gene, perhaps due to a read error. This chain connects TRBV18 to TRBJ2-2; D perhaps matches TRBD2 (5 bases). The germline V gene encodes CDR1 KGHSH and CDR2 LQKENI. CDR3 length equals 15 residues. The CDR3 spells CASSPQASQTGELLF. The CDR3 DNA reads TGTGCCAGCTCACCCCAAGCCTCTCAGACCGGGGAGCTGCTTTTT.

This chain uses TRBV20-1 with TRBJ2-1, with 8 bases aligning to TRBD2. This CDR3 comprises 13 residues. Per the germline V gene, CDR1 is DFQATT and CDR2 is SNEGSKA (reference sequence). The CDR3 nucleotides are TGCAGCGGGGGGGAACACTCCTACAATGAGCAGTTCTTC. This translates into CSGGEHSYNEQFF.

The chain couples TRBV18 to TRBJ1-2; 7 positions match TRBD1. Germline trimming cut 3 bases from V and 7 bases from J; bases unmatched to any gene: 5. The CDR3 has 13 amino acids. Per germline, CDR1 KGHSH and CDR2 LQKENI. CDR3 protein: CASSPSDRIGYTF. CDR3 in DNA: TGTGCCAGCTCACCTTCGGACAGGATTGGCTACACCTTC. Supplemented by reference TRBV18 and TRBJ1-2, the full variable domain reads NAGVMQNPRHLVRRRGQEARLRCSPMKGHSHVYWYRQLPEEGLKFMVYLQKENIIDESGMPKERFSAEFPKEGPSILRIQQVVRGDSAAYFCASSPSDRIGYTFGSGTRLTVV.

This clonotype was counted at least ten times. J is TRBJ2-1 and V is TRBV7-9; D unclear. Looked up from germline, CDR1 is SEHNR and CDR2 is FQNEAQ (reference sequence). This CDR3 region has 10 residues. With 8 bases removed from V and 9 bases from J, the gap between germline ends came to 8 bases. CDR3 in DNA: TGTGCCAGCTCCGTCGGTGAGCAGTTCTTC. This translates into CASSVGEQFF.